This T cell receptor (beta chain) appears in the sequencing data of a study of blood T cells in healthy people across ages (dated by TCRdb to 2014 to 2015). As for the study more broadly: In model experiments, roughly one uniquely barcoded TCR beta cDNA molecule per two T cells was captured by template switching. Using deep sequencing normalized with unique cDNA molecular identifiers, the study measured how TCR beta repertoire diversity changes with age. The donors were split into four age groups: young (average roughly 15 years), middle-aged (39), aged (approximately 59) and long-lived (over 80). Donors of different ages were randomly distributed across sequencing lanes to avoid experimental bias. For two donors (one aged 18 to 30 and one aged 80 or older), the study analyzed two additional independent replicas of 1 million unique cDNA reads from the same blood draw. Paper-wide results and their limitations: As age increased, observed TCR beta diversity per million T cells dropped in a roughly linear way, and a significant reduction was already evident by age roughly 40. Because the CMV infection status of the donors was unknown, age-related changes in expanded clonotypes may potentially have been confounded. Compared with the aged group, the long-lived group had more naive CD4+ T cells, fewer expanded clones and increased TCR diversity, a pattern suggesting age selection. Bulk unsorted PBMC profiling prevented conclusive comparison of naive and antigen-experienced compartments. There was a strong correlation between observed TCR beta diversity and the percentage of naive T cells measured by flow cytometry. Estimates of total diversity based on one million sequenced T cells were considered lower bounds and underestimates.

Worth noting for this clonotype: Its antigen is still unknown. No base qualities exist here, and no much larger clone lies one base off it.

Systemically healthy Caucasian individuals from Russia, some 38 in total and aged roughly 6 to 100 years, were included as donors. Around 9.9 milliliters of peripheral blood were collected from each donor into EDTA-treated Vacutainer tubes. Ficoll-Paque density-gradient centrifugation was used to isolate PBMCs, with at least 6.5 million obtained per sample. Total RNA was extracted from PBMCs with Trizol reagent, with at least 6 micrograms obtained per sample. The percentages of naive CD45RAhigh/CD27high T cells were determined by flow cytometry on a PBMC aliquot from every donor. Libraries came from 5' RACE. For sequencing, an Illumina HiSeq 2500 was employed. A second PCR of roughly 7 to 12 cycles was run with a J-beta primer mix and a sample-barcoded 5' primer. A template-switch 5' adaptor carrying 12 random nucleotides introduced a unique molecular identifier onto each TCR beta cDNA molecule. Each sample yielded at least 2.5 million CDR3-containing paired-end reads. First-strand cDNA was synthesized from all RNA with the Mint cDNA synthesis kit, primed by a TRBC-specific oligonucleotide. Following uracil-DNA glycosylase treatment, a first 18-cycle PCR with universal primers M1SS and BC2_uni_R was performed on all cDNA. Regarding the original processing steps: For normalization, 1 million high-quality reads, each with a distinct molecular identifier, were randomly selected from each sample. Reads with shared molecular identifiers were discarded instead of being binned into consensus sequences. MiTCR, with a Q25 quality threshold and the strictest error-elimination algorithm, was used for CDR3 identification, clonotype clustering and error correction. A nonparametric unseen species model using Euler transformation provided a lower-bound estimate of total TCR beta diversity. TCRdb applied fastp at Q25 and MiXCR to the public reads, then kept only in-frame beta chains. Rows are combined by CDR3 protein, so each entry shows the most common genes and DNA. TCRdb, not the authors, supplied the V and J calls. A total of roughly 800,000 distinct CDR3 sequences appear in this sample, about 55% of them only once. The ten biggest clones cover about 42% of the sample.

Sequencing used blood. This clonotype was sampled from an older man in good health.

The nucleotides are TGTGCCAGCCAGGACCGAGAGGCTTTCTTT. Its protein product is CASQDREAFF. The chain uses TRBV2 and TRBJ1-1; the D gene identity is not certain. From the cysteine up to the phenylalanine, the CDR3 has a length of 10 residues. Of the read, only the CDR3 DNA is kept; its 30 bases are in frame from base 1. Based on the germline V gene, the CDR1 and CDR2 sequences are SNHLY and FYNNEI. V gives up 8 bases and J gives up 11 bases, and the segment between their germline ends measures 12 bases.